These 16 T cell receptor beta chains came from one sample sequenced in a study of tumor and adjacent non-tumor tissue in lung cancer. RNA was extracted from bulk tissue without any cell sorting. The library came from three nested PCR rounds adapted from ARM-PCR protocols. TCRdb recomputed calls from the multiplex PCR reads with MiXCR, one row per CDR3 protein. The sample lists about 81,000 distinct CDR3 sequences; approximately 72% were seen once. The specimen sequenced was lung tumor tissue. These receptor sequences come from a woman in her forties with non-small cell lung cancer.

At least ten counts were recorded for this clonotype. This rearrangement joins TRBV12-3 or TRBV12-4 to TRBJ2-1; D tentatively reads TRBD1 or TRBD2 (6 bases each). The CDR3 loop spans 17 amino acids. The V end lost 3 bases, the J end lost 7 bases, and 22 bases lay between the germline ends. CDR3 DNA: TGTGCCAGCAGTTTGGGTGGACGAGGGGGGCGGAGGAATGAGCAGTTCTTC. Translated: CASSLGGRGGRRNEQFF.

The rearrangement uses TRBV2 and TRBJ2-2; D perhaps matches TRBD1 (5 bases). Germline CDR1 reads SNHLY; CDR2 reads FYNNEI. Trimming left V 7 bases short and J 6 bases short, with 12 bases between. This CDR3 spans 13 amino acids. The CDR3 reads CASILNRPGELFF. For the CDR3, the DNA is TGTGCCAGCATCCTAAACAGGCCCGGGGAGCTGTTTTTT.

Worth noting for this clonotype: An end of the junction differs from the germline gene, which may be a read error. This chain joins TRBV11-2 and TRBJ1-1; D gene uncertain. Germline V gene lookup returns CDR1 SGHAT and CDR2 FQNNGV. CDR3 length equals 12 residues. For the CDR3, the DNA is TGTGCCAGCAGCAATTCGGGGTTTGAAGTTCTATTT. Protein: CASSNSGFEVLF. The full variable domain, in which reference TRBV11-2 and TRBJ1-1 provide the parts outside the CDR3, is EAGVAQSPRYKIIEKRQSVAFWCNPISGHATLYWYQQILGQGPKLLIQFQNNGVVDDSQLPKDRFSAERLKGVDSTLKIQPAKLEDSAVYLCASSNSGFEVLFGQGTRLTVV.

This sequence joins TRBV14 and TRBJ2-3; possible D gene TRBD2, 5 bases. Germline loops: CDR1 SGHDN, CDR2 FVKESK. CDR3 length: 17 amino acids. V was shortened by 0 bases and J by 1 base, with 14 bases between the two germline ends. The CDR3 sequence is CASSQDSGIEGTDTQYF. CDR3 coding DNA: TGTGCCAGCAGCCAAGACTCGGGAATTGAGGGCACAGATACGCAGTATTTT. The full variable domain, in which reference TRBV14 and TRBJ2-3 provide the parts outside the CDR3, is EAGVTQFPSHSVIEKGQTVTLRCDPISGHDNLYWYRRVMGKEIKFLLHFVKESKQDESGMPNNRFLAERTGGTYSTLKVQPAELEDSGVYFCASSQDSGIEGTDTQYFGPGTRLTVL.

Comment on this clonotype: One junction end does not reproduce the germline sequence, and a read error may be involved. The chain recombines TRBV6-6 with TRBJ1-2; 10 positions match TRBD1. Per germline, CDR1 MNHNY and CDR2 SVGAGI (reference sequence). The length of the CDR3 is 15 residues. CDR3 residues: CASSPLGDRGYGCTF. CDR3 DNA sequence: TGTGCCAGCAGCCCATTGGGGGACAGGGGCTATGGCTGCACCTTC.

The chain employs TRBV11-2 and TRBJ1-1; 7 nucleotides match TRBD1. The ends lost 2 bases at V and 11 bases at J; junction bases unmatched: 8. The germline V gene has CDR1 SGHAT and CDR2 FQNNGV. This CDR3 region has 13 residues. The CDR3 region is CASSLREGAGAFF. The CDR3 region has the DNA TGTGCCAGCAGCTTACGTGAGGGGGCTGGGGCTTTCTTT.

A note on this clonotype: One base away lies a much larger clone, so this may be a sequencing read error. The chain uses TRBV5-1 and TRBJ2-7, with D perhaps TRBD1 or TRBD2 (5 bases each). The CDR3 is made up of 14 amino acids. CDR1 SGHRS and CDR2 YFSETQ come from the germline V gene. V was cut by 4 bases and J by 3 bases, with 14 bases left in between. CDR3 bases: TGCGCCAGCAGCGGACAAGAGGGCTACTACGAGCAGTACTTC. Translating it yields CASSGQEGYYEQYF.

With respect to this clonotype: This may arise from a read error, as a much more abundant clone is one base away. This chain uses TRBV10-2 with TRBJ1-6; D unresolved. Germline CDR1 reads WSHSY; CDR2 reads SAAADI. The CDR3 is 14 amino acids. In DNA form, the CDR3 reads TGCGCCTCAAGACCGGCGATTTCTAATTCACTCCTCCACTTT. Protein: CASRPAISNSLLHF.

The chain has TRBV6-1 and TRBJ1-5; D is undetermined. The J call could be wrong; TRBJ2-3 is a better fit for the DNA end. This CDR3 is 15 amino acids long. Germline V gene sequence: CDR1 MNHNS, CDR2 SASEGT. CDR3: CASSESPGDNQPQYF. CDR3 sequence (DNA): TGTGCCAGCAGTGAATCACCTGGTGACAATCAGCCCCAGTATTTT.

This clonotype was seen many times. The V gene is TRBV30, the J gene TRBJ2-7, with D possibly TRBD1 on 6 matching bases. Germline V CDR1 and CDR2: GTSNPN, SVGIG (reference sequence). The CDR3 runs 12 residues. V was pared by 3 bases and J by 7 bases, with 13 bases between. The DNA of the CDR3 is TGTGCCTGGAGGTACAGGGTGGAAGAGCAGTACTTC. It translates to CAWRYRVEEQYF.

This clonotype was counted a few times. The junction departs from the called germline gene at one end, perhaps through a read error. V usage is TRBV11-3 and J usage is TRBJ2-1; 8 bases align to TRBD1. Germline CDR1 and CDR2: SGHNT and YENEEA. The CDR3 sequence is 16 residues long. CDR3 sequence reads: CASSRLSGQVNNEQFF. The CDR3, as DNA: TGTGCCAGCAGCCGCTTATCGGGACAGGTTAACAATGAGCAATTCTTC.

Ten or more counts support this clonotype. The chain has TRBV28 and TRBJ1-6; tentatively, D is TRBD1 (5 bases). Germline V CDR1 and CDR2: MDHEN, SYDVKM. The CDR3 runs to 16 residues. Trimming cost V 5 bases and J 1 base, with 12 bases left between them. This CDR3 is CASSGRGMSYNSPLHF. As DNA, the CDR3 is TGTGCCAGCAGTGGAAGGGGTATGTCCTATAATTCACCCCTCCACTTT.

The V call is TRBV6-1, the J call TRBJ1-1; D gene unclear. V gave up 5 bases and J gave up 3 bases, with 16 bases separating them. CDR1 is MNHNS, CDR2 SASEGT, per germline. The CDR3 consists of 15 residues. The CDR3 reads CASSNTVRSDTEAFF. CDR3 nucleotides: TGTGCCAGCAGTAATACCGTAAGATCTGACACTGAAGCTTTCTTT.

The chain carries TRBV6-5 and TRBJ2-1; the match to TRBD1 covers 7 bases. J was trimmed by 13 bases and V by 7 bases; bases with no gene match: 13. Germline V lookup: CDR1 MNHEY, CDR2 SVGAGI. The CDR3 length is 13 residues. The CDR3 region has the DNA TGTGCCAGCACCCCCAGACAGGGCAGTGAACAGTTCTTC. As protein: CASTPRQGSEQFF.

On this clonotype: A much larger clonotype is one base distant, so this may be a read error. The CDR3 DNA sequence: TGTGCCAGCAGCCTCGGGGGCCTCGAAGCTTTCTTT. Residues: CASSLGGLEAFF. The rearrangement links TRBV9 to TRBJ1-1; D possibly corresponds to TRBD1 (6 bases). Trimming left V 4 bases short and J 8 bases short, with 12 bases between. The CDR3 totals 12 residues. From germline, CDR1 is SGDLS and CDR2 YYNGEE.

As concerns this clonotype: The germline gene is not matched at one end of the junction; a read error may be the cause. V usage is TRBV12-3 or TRBV12-4 and J usage is TRBJ2-7; tentatively, D is TRBD2 (5 bases). The CDR3 runs 13 residues. The CDR3 bases are TGTGCAAGCAGAGCCGTGCGAGGGTACGAGCAGTACTTC. Translated, it gives CASRAVRGYEQYF.